This T cell receptor beta chain came from a study of CD8+ T cells in alopecia areata (dated by TCRdb to 2016 to 2019). Some background on the complete study: The treated patients took part in an open-label pilot trial in which moderate-to-severe alopecia areata was treated with oral tofacitinib at 5 to 10 mg twice daily. Tofacitinib was given for 6 to 18 months, followed by 6 months of follow-up off drug to assess delayed response and recurrence. In both human patients and the C3H/HeJ mouse model, the study applied high-throughput TCRbeta sequencing to look at T cell clonal expansion in alopecia areata. In humans, TCRbeta sequencing was performed on scalp tissue and on sorted CD4+ and CD8+ peripheral blood T cells from healthy controls and from patients with patchy or totalis/universalis alopecia areata. Biopsies were taken from tofacitinib-treated patients at baseline and at 4 and 24 weeks of treatment, and a later scalp biopsy was taken in several of the tofacitinib-treated patients. Clonality in the scalp was compared among normal scalp (n=4), patchy alopecia areata scalp (n=8), and alopecia totalis/universalis scalp (n=8). RNA came from the PAXgene miRNA kit for fixed scalp, the miRNeasy kit for PBMCs, and the RNeasy kit for mouse skin. TCRbeta CDR3 regions were amplified by immunoSEQ multiplex PCR using 35 Vbeta forward and 13 Jbeta reverse primers.

In its sample, this clone was seen a few times. Its antigen is unknown. No per-base quality is available; no much larger clone lies one base away. The research as a whole found: Compared with normal scalp, lesional scalp, particularly in alopecia totalis/universalis, had higher clonality and more expanded CD8+ clones, which suggests antigenic drive. TCR sequences shared between patients were less clear than in mice, possibly partly because of HLA diversity in the patient population. Unlike mouse skin, where gammadelta T cells dominate, normal human skin contains resident alphabeta T cells that get sequenced too, which complicates analysis of the scalp TCR repertoire.

Trimming takes 7 bases from V and 4 bases from J, and the germline ends sit 13 bases apart. Its CDR3 holds 13 amino acids, cysteine through phenylalanine. Only the CDR3 region is kept as DNA, spanning 39 bases read in frame from base 1. The germline V gene yields SNHLY for CDR1 and FYNNEI for CDR2. Library generation was performed with the immunoSEQ multiplex PCR assay. RNA was extracted from all samples and reverse transcribed into cDNA as template for TCR sequencing. SuperScript III was used to make first-strand cDNA, primed with a 2:1 mix of oligo-dT and random hexamers. A synthetic immune receptor repertoire was used to measure amplification bias, and any remaining bias was corrected computationally. Regarding the original processing steps: Raw reads were preprocessed to remove errors, and CDR3 was defined by IMGT conventions from the conserved cysteine to phenylalanine. Clonality was calculated as 1 minus Shannon entropy normalized by log2 of the number of productive unique TCRs. CD4 or CD8 identity of scalp clones was inferred by cross-referencing scalp TCRbeta sequences with sorted blood CD4 and CD8 repertoires. Held by TCRdb, this immuneACCESS table contains in-frame sequences only and omits some clones. Under half of the omission traces to an unresolved V gene where checked; the cause of the rest is unknown. Clone size and the V and J calls come from that table; the DNA yielded D and trimming. For this sample the table gives roughly 250,000 clones, of which around two thirds were detected only once. The biggest ten clones account for 1% to 1.5% of the sample.

The intended sense of this specimen's time point label: baseline before oral tofacitinib. Peripheral blood and lesional scalp punch biopsies were obtained from patients with alopecia areata. After PBMCs were isolated by density centrifugation and stained for CD3, CD4 and CD8, a FACSAria was used to sort CD4+ and CD8+ T cells. The sequencing here drew on CD4+ T cells sorted from blood, taken at week 0. Recombination joined TRBV2 with TRBJ1-1, with the D gene not confidently named. This TCR was sampled from a human donor with alopecia areata. The DNA sequence follows: TGTGCCAGCACCCTGGGGAGGGCCACTGAAGCTTTCTTT. This is translated as CASTLGRATEAFF.